This T cell receptor (beta chain) was recovered during a study of blood T cell repertoires in COVID-19. The assay was immunoSEQ multiplex PCR, and TCRdb's table has in-frame clones only and misses some. The table shows tens of thousands of clones, with roughly 86% occurring only once. Sequenced: peripheral blood. The clonotype originates from a woman of 80 years or more with acute or convalescent COVID-19.

The CDR3 nucleotides read TGTGCCAGCAGTTGGAACTTTTTACAGGGCCCGGAGACCCAGTACTTC. Residues: CASSWNFLQGPETQYF. This chain uses TRBV28 with TRBJ2-5, with D maybe TRBD1 (6 bases). CDR3 length equals 16 residues. V lost 4 bases, J lost 5 bases, and 20 bases lay in between. Germline CDR1 reads MDHEN; CDR2 reads SYDVKM.